One sample yielded the 23 T cell receptor beta chains listed below, sequenced in a study of spatial heterogeneity in lung cancer (dated by TCRdb to 2018 to 2020). Here is what the overall study found, with its caveats: The number of expanded intratumoral alpha and beta TCRs correlated with the tumor nonsynonymous mutation count.

For these receptors, no antigen is known. Read against the paper, the sample's time point label means: sample taken at primary tumor resection. The protocol used for the library was 5' RACE. TCRdb names NextSeq 500 as the instrument used. TCRdb reprocessed the public reads (quality trimming at Q25 with fastp, clone calling with MiXCR) and kept in-frame beta chains. Merged by CDR3 protein, the rows form single entries marked with the most common genes and DNA. The sample table contains 2,500 to 3,500 distinct CDR3 sequences; only one count was recorded for around 4.2% of them. The ten largest account for roughly a sixth of the sample. Here the sequenced sample was lung tumor tissue, taken at surgery. The receptor source for this set is a female donor with early-stage non-small cell lung cancer.

This clonotype was seen many times. A much more abundant neighbour one base away suggests this may be a read error. This chain joins TRBV6-6 and TRBJ1-6; 7 bases are a match to TRBD1. This CDR3 comprises 17 residues. Germline values: CDR1 MNHNY, CDR2 SVGAGI (reference sequence). CDR3 sequence: CASSFHRGSAYNAPLHF. In DNA form, the CDR3 reads TGTGCCAGCAGTTTCCACAGGGGAAGCGCCTATAATGCACCCCTCCACTTT.

By proportion, this clonotype is medium-sized. The chain combines TRBV10-3 with TRBJ2-7; D is uncertain. Germline V gene data show CDR1 as ENHRY and CDR2 as SYGVKD. V lost 3 bases and J 1 base, leaving 13 bases between the germline ends. CDR3 length equals 15 residues. The CDR3 loop reads CAISELWGKSYEQYF. The CDR3 bases are TGTGCCATCAGTGAACTCTGGGGAAAGTCCTACGAGCAGTACTTC.

This clonotype has ten or more counts. A much larger clone lies a single base off, so this may be a read error. The chain couples TRBV6-5 to TRBJ1-6; 7 nucleotides line up with TRBD1. The CDR3 is 15 amino acids. Germline V gene lookup returns CDR1 MNHEY and CDR2 SVGAGI. CDR3 in DNA: TGTGCCAGCAGTTACCGGACAGGTTATAATGCACCCCTCCACTTT. This codes for CASSYRTGYNAPLHF.

In its sample, this clonotype is medium-sized. The genes are TRBV7-2 and TRBJ2-2, with a tentative D call TRBD1 (6 bases). The V end lost 3 bases, the J end lost 0 bases, and 8 bases lay between the germline ends. CDR1 is SGHTA, CDR2 FQGNSA, per germline. This CDR3 contains 15 residues. The DNA of the CDR3 is TGTGCCAGCAGCTTGTACAGGGCGAACACCGGGGAGCTGTTTTTT. This sequence encodes CASSLYRANTGELFF.

This clonotype was seen many times. The junction differs from germline at one of its ends, possibly a read error. The chain couples TRBV5-4 to TRBJ2-7; 9 bases line up with TRBD1. Germline lookup yields CDR1 SGHNT and CDR2 YYREEE (reference sequence). CDR3 size: 15 residues. In DNA form, the CDR3 reads TGTGCCAGCAGCTCTCTGGGGACAGGGCCTAGAATACGTAGCTTC. This translates into CASSSLGTGPRIRSF.

By sample share, this clonotype is medium-sized. V gene TRBV4-3 combines with J gene TRBJ2-2; TRBD2 matches 10 bases. V was pared by 4 bases and J by 3 bases, with 5 bases of the junction left unmatched. This CDR3 is built from 16 residues. From germline, CDR1 is LGHNA and CDR2 YSLEER. CDR3 amino acids: CASSRVAGGYTGELFF. The CDR3, as DNA: TGCGCCAGCAGCCGAGTAGCGGGGGGTTACACCGGGGAGCTGTTTTTT.

This clonotype is termed medium-sized. This chain uses TRBV20-1 with TRBJ2-3; 9 bases align to TRBD1. Germline CDR1 reads DFQATT; CDR2 reads SNEGSKA (reference sequence). The CDR3 has 18 amino acids. The V gene end was trimmed by 2 bases and the J gene end by 6 bases; junction bases not matched to a gene: 18. Here the CDR3 DNA reads TGCAGTGCTAGACCCTTCCCCGGACAGGGGCCCAAGATTGATACGCAGTATTTT. It is translated as CSARPFPGQGPKIDTQYF.

This clonotype is labeled medium-sized. The genes are TRBV15 and TRBJ2-5; D gene ambiguous. Trimming took 5 bases from V and 5 from J, leaving 9 bases between them. The CDR3 covers 12 residues. Germline V gives CDR1 LNHNV, CDR2 YYDKDF (reference sequence). The CDR3 sequence: CATSGSVETQYF. The CDR3, as DNA: TGTGCCACCAGCGGGTCTGTGGAGACCCAGTACTTC.

This clonotype is classed as large. The genes are TRBV2 and TRBJ1-1; D remains ambiguous. Trimming cost V 4 bases and J 3 bases, with 12 bases left between them. Per the germline V gene, CDR1 is SNHLY and CDR2 is FYNNEI. This CDR3 comprises 14 residues. The chain's CDR3 is CASSAGGWDTEAFF. The DNA of the CDR3 is TGTGCCAGCAGTGCTGGAGGGTGGGACACTGAAGCTTTCTTT.

This clonotype was found many times. The J gene is TRBJ1-5, the V gene TRBV4-3; unclear D gene. The length of the CDR3 is 15 residues. Trimming cost V 0 bases and J 5 bases, with 11 bases left between them. Germline values: CDR1 LGHNA, CDR2 YSLEER. Here the CDR3 reads CASSQDFGRDQPQHF. DNA of the CDR3: TGCGCCAGCAGCCAAGATTTTGGGAGGGATCAGCCCCAGCATTTT.

V usage is TRBV7-3 and J usage is TRBJ2-3; D is unresolved. Germline CDR1 reads SGHTA; CDR2 reads FQGTGA. This CDR3 spans 15 amino acids. V was cut by 1 base and J by 1 base, with 9 bases left in between. CDR3 in amino acids: CASSLIPARTDTQYF. The DNA for the CDR3 is TGTGCCAGCAGCTTAATTCCGGCCCGCACAGATACGCAGTATTTT.

By proportion, this clonotype is medium-sized. This rearrangement joins TRBV23-1 to TRBJ1-5, with 8 bases fitting TRBD1. Being an ORF, TRBV23-1 has a function that is uncertain. V shed 4 bases, J shed 2 bases, and the junction held 10 bases outside the gene matches. This CDR3 has 17 residues. DNA for the CDR3: TGCGCCAGCAGTCCCATCTCAGGGGGCGCGGGCAATCAGCCCCAGCATTTT. Translating it yields CASSPISGGAGNQPQHF.

This clonotype was detected ten times or more. The chain links TRBV9 to TRBJ2-1, with D perhaps TRBD2 (5 bases). V was pared by 4 bases and J by 6 bases, with 20 bases between. The CDR3 runs to 16 residues. Germline V lookup: CDR1 SGDLS, CDR2 YYNGEE. The CDR3 protein is CASSPPGRTRGNEQFF. The CDR3, as DNA: TGTGCCAGCAGCCCCCCGGGAAGGACCCGAGGCAATGAGCAGTTCTTC.

This clonotype rates as large. The chain employs TRBV5-5 and TRBJ1-4, with TRBD1 identical over 7 bases. Germline assignment: CDR1 SGHKS and CDR2 YYEKEE (reference sequence). After removal of 4 bases from V and 8 bases from J, the junction contained 8 bases not matched to a gene. This CDR3 spans 14 amino acids. The CDR3 protein is CASSPDRAEEKLFF. The CDR3 nucleotides read TGTGCCAGCAGCCCTGACAGGGCGGAGGAAAAACTGTTTTTT. The complete variable domain, with remaining parts taken from reference TRBV5-5 and TRBJ1-4, reads DAGVTQSPTHLIKTRGQQVTLRCSPISGHKSVSWYQQVLGQGPQFIFQYYEKEERGRGNFPDRFSARQFPNYSSELNVNALLLGDSALYLCASSPDRAEEKLFFGSGTQLSVL.

This clonotype was seen repeatedly, ten times or more. The chain uses TRBV6-2 or TRBV6-3 and TRBJ1-6; no firm D call. CDR1 and CDR2 (germline): MNHEY, SVGEGT. Trimming took 0 bases from V and 0 from J, leaving 6 bases between them. This CDR3 has 16 amino acids. The CDR3 DNA sequence: TGTGCCAGCAGTTACTCGGAGAGCTCCTATAATTCACCCCTCCACTTT. It specifies CASSYSESSYNSPLHF.

This clonotype is medium-sized (0.01 to 0.1%) within its sample. This chain links TRBV9 with TRBJ2-1; TRBD2 might be the D (6 bases). The CDR3 has 19 residues. The germline V and J ends were trimmed by 2 bases and 0 bases, with 21 bases remaining between them. Germline assignment: CDR1 SGDLS and CDR2 YYNGEE. In nucleotides, the CDR3 is TGTGCCAGCAGCGTCGCGCGGGGTGAAATCCGGAGCTCCTACAATGAGCAGTTCTTC. It codes for CASSVARGEIRSSYNEQFF.

This clonotype was observed at least ten times. The V and J genes are TRBV7-2 and TRBJ1-2; D is ambiguous. There are 17 residues in the CDR3. V lost 5 bases to trimming and J lost 3 bases, with 22 bases between them. Per germline, CDR1 SGHTA and CDR2 FQGNSA. For the CDR3, the DNA is TGTGCCAGCAGCCGAGTACCGGGCCCGCGGAGAGACTATGGCTACACCTTC. Protein product: CASSRVPGPRRDYGYTF.

Relative to its sample, this clonotype is medium-sized. The chain uses TRBV5-1 and TRBJ1-1; no reliable D call. The ends were cut back, 2 bases at V and 3 bases at J, with 8 bases in the middle. CDR1 is SGHRS and CDR2 is YFSETQ in the germline V gene. The CDR3 loop spans 13 amino acids. The CDR3 DNA sequence: TGCGCCAGCAGCTTTCTGGGTGACACTGAAGCTTTCTTT. The encoded protein is CASSFLGDTEAFF.

V gene TRBV6-1 combines with J gene TRBJ2-1, with D tentatively TRBD1 (6 bases). The CDR3 consists of 18 residues. The germline V gene encodes CDR1 MNHNS and CDR2 SASEGT. Deletions cut 4 bases from V and 3 bases from J, with 22 bases between. CDR3: CASSGELQEGGNYNEQFF. Written as DNA, the CDR3 is TGTGCCAGCAGTGGGGAGCTACAGGAAGGGGGTAACTACAATGAGCAGTTCTTC.

This clonotype came up many times. The rearrangement joins TRBV10-3 to TRBJ2-3, with TRBD2 matching 9 bases. V trimming: 7 bases; J trimming: 2 bases; junction bases outside the gene matches: 4. Germline CDR1 reads ENHRY; CDR2 reads SYGVKD. The CDR3 contains 14 residues. The chain's CDR3 is CAIMSGGPTDTQYF. For the CDR3, the DNA is TGTGCCATCATGAGCGGGGGGCCCACAGATACGCAGTATTTT.

This clonotype rates as medium-sized. The CDR3 bases are TGTGCCAGCAGGCTGACAGGGGGCTCCAATCAGCCCCAGCATTTT. It encodes CASRLTGGSNQPQHF. The chain is built from TRBV6-2 or TRBV6-3 and TRBJ1-5, with TRBD1 matching 10 bases. Germline trimming cut 6 bases from V and 3 bases from J; bases unmatched to any gene: 5. The CDR3 loop spans 15 amino acids. Germline V CDR1 and CDR2: MNHEY, SVGEGT.

Judged by abundance, this clonotype is medium-sized (0.01 to 0.1%). This sequence joins TRBV7-9 and TRBJ1-1; D uncertain. Trimming stripped 5 bases from V and 6 bases from J, with 7 bases between. CDR1 is SEHNR, CDR2 FQNEAQ, per germline (reference sequence). The CDR3 sequence is 11 residues long. The CDR3 DNA reads as TGTGCCAGCAGCCCTCTCCCTGAAGCTTTCTTT. Its translation is CASSPLPEAFF. Full variable domain (missing parts from reference TRBV7-9 and TRBJ1-1): DTGVSQNPRHKITKRGQNVTFRCDPISEHNRLYWYRQTLGQGPEFLTYFQNEAQLEKSRLLSDRFSAERPKGSFSTLEIQRTEQGDSAMYLCASSPLPEAFFGQGTRLTVV.

This clonotype is medium-sized (0.01 to 0.1%). The chain employs TRBV30 and TRBJ2-2; D is unresolved. Germline V CDR1 and CDR2: GTSNPN, SVGIG (reference sequence). The CDR3 extends over 10 amino acids. The CDR3 sequence is CAALSGELFF. Here the CDR3 DNA reads TGTGCTGCCCTCTCCGGGGAGCTGTTTTTT.